The 7 T cell receptor beta chains below all came from one sample that was sequenced in a study of T cell responses to AZD1222 COVID-19 vaccine. Generated by immunoSEQ multiplex PCR, the TCRdb table keeps only in-frame clones and is missing some. The sample shows some 150,000 clones, approximately 90% of them seen only once. The starting material was peripheral blood, obtained after recovery from COVID-19. The source is an adult who had recovered from COVID-19.

V and J are TRBV2 and TRBJ1-4; D not certain. CDR1 and CDR2 from the germline V gene are SNHLY and FYNNEI. This CDR3 spans 13 amino acids. Trimming took 10 bases from V and 6 from J, leaving 15 bases between them. The CDR3 DNA follows: TGTGCCACCCGCCTAAGGGAAGATGAAAAACTGTTTTTT. This translates into CATRLREDEKLFF.

This chain uses TRBV20-1 with TRBJ2-5; D unresolved. V was clipped by 5 bases and J by 5 bases, with 9 bases between them. The CDR3 is 11 residues long. Germline lookup yields CDR1 DFQATT and CDR2 SNEGSKA (reference sequence). Written as DNA, the CDR3 is TGCAGTGCTCAAGCCGGGGAGACCCAGTACTTC. Its protein is CSAQAGETQYF.

This sequence joins TRBV6-5 and TRBJ2-7; TRBD2 matches at 10 bases. Germline CDR1 reads MNHEY; CDR2 reads SVGAGI. V lost 6 bases, J lost 4 bases, and 6 bases stayed unmatched. CDR3 length: 14 amino acids. The CDR3 DNA sequence: TGTGCCAGCAGCTTAGCGGGAGGAGAATACGAGCAGTACTTC. Its protein product is CASSLAGGEYEQYF.

In its sample, this clone was seen a few times. This rearrangement joins TRBV18 to TRBJ2-3, with no clear D. The CDR3 runs to 15 residues. Trimming removed 2 bases from V and 0 bases from J, with 9 bases in between. The germline gives CDR1 KGHSH, CDR2 LQKENI. The CDR3, as DNA: TGTGCCAGCTCACCAGGCGGTCCTAGCACAGATACGCAGTATTTT. It is translated as CASSPGGPSTDTQYF.

This clone appeared once. This sequence joins TRBV9 and TRBJ2-2, with 9 nucleotides matching TRBD2. V lost 4 bases to trimming and J lost 1 base; unmatched junction nucleotides: 2. Germline CDR1 reads SGDLS; CDR2 reads YYNGEE. The CDR3 is made up of 15 amino acids. This chain's CDR3 is CASSLSGGNTGELFF. CDR3 coding DNA: TGTGCCAGCAGCCTTAGCGGGGGGAACACCGGGGAGCTGTTTTTT.

The CDR3 loop is CASSRQTGRDEKLFF. CDR3 nucleotides: TGCGCCAGCAGCCGACAGACAGGGAGGGATGAAAAACTGTTTTTT. The V call is TRBV4-3, the J call TRBJ1-4, with 7 bases fitting TRBD1. The CDR3 totals 15 residues. The V segment lost 4 bases and the J segment 6 bases; nucleotides outside the gene matches: 8. Germline CDR1 is LGHNA and CDR2 is YSLEER.

The CDR3 DNA sequence: TGTGCCAGCGGTAACTCTGGGGCCAACGTCCTGACTTTC. Its translation: CASGNSGANVLTF. The V and J genes are TRBV7-3 and TRBJ2-6, with D hard to call. CDR1 is SGHTA and CDR2 is FQGTGA in the germline V gene. The V gene lost 8 bases and the J gene lost 0 bases, with 5 bases spanning the gap. The CDR3 is 13 residues long.